This is a list of T cell receptor beta chains from one sample in a study of technical replicates of blood from four donors. The method was immunoSEQ multiplex PCR; TCRdb's version includes in-frame clones alone and lacks a portion of them. This sample has tens of thousands of clones, with about 94% found just once. The specimen sequenced was T cells isolated from PBMCs. These receptors came from a human donor in good health. CDR3s leave out the opening cysteine and the closing phenylalanine or tryptophan. The order of the fields is V gene, CDR3 length, D gene, CDR3 protein. The D gene is left open where the match is weak.

TRBV20-1	9	-	SAKEYGGYT
TRBV5-5	12	-	ASSWLGHSYEQY
TRBV5-1	15	TRBD1	ASSQGQGRPGGYGYT
TRBV21-1	15	-	ASSKDGPGTGDYEQY
TRBV2	11	TRBD1	ASSNRGPGGYT
TRBV7-7	11	-	ASSRGENTEAF
TRBV27	12	-	ASSLSGASYEQY
TRBV7-3	14	-	ASSRSSGGTPDTQY
TRBV28	13	-	ASKGAGTSHQPQH
TRBV5-4	15	TRBD2	ASSLGAGLAGGGELF
TRBV4-1	17	TRBD1	ASSQIGRDRVGSGNTIY
TRBV5-1	13	TRBD1	ASTRWGSGGETQY
TRBV2	13	TRBD2	ASTETSGTPYEQY
TRBV29-1	12	-	SVGFPTAPYEQY
TRBV5-8	13	TRBD2	ASSQELAGDETQY
TRBV4-1	14	-	ASSHGRDTYTGELF
TRBV25-1	15	TRBD1	ASSGTPYGTGDNEQF
TRBV27	11	-	ASSQDTYQPQH
TRBV19	15	-	ASTINTPTEAGNTIY
TRBV11-3	12	-	ASSLRGYDTEAF
TRBV30	14	TRBD1	AWSNPGQGLRETQY
TRBV2	13	-	ASSEEIIGSARAL
TRBV4-1	11	TRBD1	ASSQKTGGEQF
TRBV6-1	12	-	ASNQALDSQTQY
TRBV28	15	TRBD1	ASSLLFPGQGFYEQY
TRBV5-1	13	-	ASSSDWGLVGELF
TRBV27	14	TRBD1	ASSEIRDRRSWELF
TRBV5-4	12	-	ASTATDSYNEQF
TRBV30	13	-	AWSPIAQGNEKLF
TRBV11-2	13	-	ASSSPAGGLNEQF
TRBV10-2	13	-	ASSGRLGAQETQY
TRBV27	12	-	ASSPSEMNTEAF
TRBV2	11	-	ASSGQKYYGYT
TRBV7-3	11	-	ASSPASEYEQY
TRBV2	14	TRBD1	ASSESPGQADYGYT
TRBV7-8	15	-	ASSSLWLWGPEDTQY